A single T cell receptor (beta chain) is shown here with its context. Its antigen is unknown. This specimen comes from a study of blood T cells in healthy people across ages. The study, taken as a whole, reports: Long-lived and aged donors differed, with more naive CD4+ cells and higher diversity in the long-lived. Bulk PBMC profiling left naive and antigen-experienced comparisons inconclusive.

Next came a second PCR, run for about 6 to 11 cycles, which used a sample-barcoded 5' primer along with a J-beta primer mix. Tags on each cDNA molecule came from a template-switch adaptor with 12 random nucleotides. No fewer than 3 million CDR3-containing paired-end reads came from each sample. TCRdb called the 5' RACE reads again in MiXCR, with one record for every CDR3 protein. Among roughly 1,700,000 distinct CDR3 sequences, 28% were seen once, and the ten largest hold about 7.7%. This CDR3 comprises 15 residues. The V gene lost 3 bases and the J gene lost 5 bases, with 15 bases spanning the gap. CDR1 ENHRY and CDR2 SYGVKD come from the germline V gene.

V gene TRBV10-3 combines with J gene TRBJ2-3; weak D call: TRBD2 (7 bases). The sequencing input was blood. This receptor was obtained from a woman in her thirties in good health. The CDR3 sequence: CAISDGGGQRDTQYF. CDR3 DNA sequence: TGTGCCATCAGTGACGGCGGGGGCCAGAGAGATACGCAGTATTTT.